These 13 T cell receptor beta chains were sequenced from one sample in a study of blood T cell repertoires in COVID-19. The repertoire was sequenced with immunoSEQ multiplex PCR; TCRdb's copy has only in-frame clones and lacks some. The data contain some 270,000 clones, 80% to 90% of them singletons. Sequenced material: peripheral blood. Every receptor here comes from a young man with acute or convalescent COVID-19.

This sequence joins TRBV6-1 and TRBJ1-5; D may be TRBD1 (5 bases). V was cut by 1 base and J by 10 bases, with 14 bases left in between. Germline V CDR1 and CDR2: MNHNS, SASEGT. The CDR3 loop spans 14 amino acids. CDR3 sequence (DNA): TGTGCCAGCAGTGAAGTTCAGGGCCAAGGACCCCAGCATTTT. Protein product: CASSEVQGQGPQHF.

V and J are TRBV6-5 and TRBJ1-6, with a tentative D call TRBD1 (5 bases). The V end lost 2 bases, the J end lost 7 bases, and 12 bases lay between the germline ends. Germline loops: CDR1 MNHEY, CDR2 SVGAGI. The CDR3 spans 15 residues. For the CDR3, the DNA is TGTGCCAGCAGTTACCAAGGGGTGTGGAATTCACCCCTCCACTTT. It is translated as CASSYQGVWNSPLHF.

The chain has TRBV7-3 and TRBJ1-3, with a possible D match to TRBD1 (6 bases). The CDR3 is 16 residues long. Germline V gene sequence: CDR1 SGHTA, CDR2 FQGTGA. V shed 5 bases and J shed 0 bases, with 14 bases lying between them. CDR3 DNA: TGTGCCAGCAGCCCACAGGGACACAGCTCTGGAAACACCATATATTTT. Amino acid sequence: CASSPQGHSSGNTIYF.

The chain employs TRBV2 and TRBJ2-1; 10 nucleotides match TRBD2. Looked up from germline, CDR1 is SNHLY and CDR2 is FYNNEI. CDR3 length: 14 residues. The V gene end was trimmed by 4 bases and the J gene end by 6 bases; junction bases not matched to a gene: 3. The CDR3 region is CASSGAGGANEQFF. The CDR3 region has the DNA TGTGCCAGCAGTGGAGCGGGAGGGGCCAATGAGCAGTTCTTC.

V is TRBV3-1 (or the pseudogene TRBV3-2) and J is TRBJ2-7; tentatively, D is TRBD2 (6 bases). The germline V gene encodes CDR1 LGHDT and CDR2 YNNKEL (reference sequence). The CDR3 consists of 16 residues. Trimming took off 1 base at V and 3 bases at J, with 16 bases between the two ends. The CDR3 protein is CASSQGLGLADYEQYF. Written as DNA, the CDR3 is TGTGCCAGCAGCCAAGGACTAGGACTGGCGGACTACGAGCAGTACTTC.

V gene TRBV6-4 combines with J gene TRBJ1-6; D is possibly TRBD1 (5 bases). The CDR3 extends over 16 amino acids. Germline CDR1 reads MRHNA; CDR2 reads SNTAGT. The V gene lost 3 bases and the J gene lost 10 bases, with 19 bases spanning the gap. This CDR3 reads CASSETPPGGGSPLHF. The CDR3 nucleotides are TGTGCCAGCAGTGAAACCCCTCCCGGGGGTGGATCACCCCTCCACTTT.

Here the CDR3 reads CASSRQLNQPQHF. As DNA, the CDR3 is TGTGCCAGCTCACGACAGCTCAATCAGCCCCAGCATTTT. This chain uses TRBV18 with TRBJ1-5, with D tentatively TRBD1 (5 bases). CDR3 length equals 13 residues. Germline loops: CDR1 KGHSH, CDR2 LQKENI. The V gene lost 4 bases and the J gene lost 3 bases, with 7 bases spanning the gap.

Comments on this clone: The junction departs from the called germline gene at one end, perhaps through a read error. CDR3: CASSPRTSGSETQYF. The CDR3 nucleotides read TGTGCTAGCAGCCCTCGTACTAGCGGGAGTGAGACCCAGTACTTC. The chain joins TRBV7-7 to TRBJ2-5; TRBD2 matches at 11 bases. CDR1 SSHAT and CDR2 FNYEAQ come from the germline V gene (reference sequence). This CDR3 has 15 residues.

The chain is built from TRBV7-8 and TRBJ1-2; 9 bases fit TRBD1. The J segment lost 8 bases and the V segment lost 4 bases, leaving 8 bases of the junction unmatched. CDR1 and CDR2 (germline): SGHVS, FQNEAQ. CDR3 size: 14 residues. The CDR3 bases are TGTGCCAGCAGCTCATATACAGGGGGCGCCGGCTACACCTTC. It is translated as CASSSYTGGAGYTF.

This clone appeared once. This sequence joins TRBV5-5 and TRBJ1-6, with TRBD1 matching over 7 bases. The junction had 3 bases not matched to a gene; V was cut back by 0 bases and J by 3 bases. This CDR3 is 16 amino acids long. Germline lookup yields CDR1 SGHKS and CDR2 YYEKEE (reference sequence). The CDR3, as DNA: TGTGCCAGCAGCTTGGGGGGACAGAACTATAATTCACCCCTCCACTTT. This gives the protein CASSLGGQNYNSPLHF.

The rearrangement links TRBV3-1 (or the pseudogene TRBV3-2) to TRBJ1-6; D is perhaps TRBD1 (5 bases). V lost 5 bases and J 7 bases, leaving 12 bases between the germline ends. CDR3 length equals 14 residues. CDR1 is LGHDT and CDR2 is YNNKEL in the germline V gene (reference sequence). The CDR3 region has the DNA TGTGCCAGCAGCAGTCCGACAGAGAATTCACCCCTCCACTTT. Protein sequence: CASSSPTENSPLHF.

V is TRBV30 and J is TRBJ1-5; a weak D match, TRBD1 (6 bases). Germline V gene sequence: CDR1 GTSNPN, CDR2 SVGIG (reference sequence). The CDR3 has 15 amino acids. The V gene lost 4 bases and the J gene lost 2 bases, with 15 bases spanning the gap. CDR3 in amino acids: CAWTPDSLGNQPQHF. The CDR3 DNA reads TGTGCCTGGACCCCGGACAGCCTCGGCAATCAGCCCCAGCATTTT.

The gene calls are TRBV9 and TRBJ2-2, with 13 nucleotides matching TRBD2. In germline, CDR1 is SGDLS, CDR2 YYNGEE. Trimming cost V 3 bases and J 3 bases; bases outside gene matches: 5. The CDR3 length is 17 residues. As DNA, the CDR3 is TGTGCCAGCAGCGGACCGGGACTAGCGGGGCACACCGGGGAGCTGTTTTTT. It translates to CASSGPGLAGHTGELFF.